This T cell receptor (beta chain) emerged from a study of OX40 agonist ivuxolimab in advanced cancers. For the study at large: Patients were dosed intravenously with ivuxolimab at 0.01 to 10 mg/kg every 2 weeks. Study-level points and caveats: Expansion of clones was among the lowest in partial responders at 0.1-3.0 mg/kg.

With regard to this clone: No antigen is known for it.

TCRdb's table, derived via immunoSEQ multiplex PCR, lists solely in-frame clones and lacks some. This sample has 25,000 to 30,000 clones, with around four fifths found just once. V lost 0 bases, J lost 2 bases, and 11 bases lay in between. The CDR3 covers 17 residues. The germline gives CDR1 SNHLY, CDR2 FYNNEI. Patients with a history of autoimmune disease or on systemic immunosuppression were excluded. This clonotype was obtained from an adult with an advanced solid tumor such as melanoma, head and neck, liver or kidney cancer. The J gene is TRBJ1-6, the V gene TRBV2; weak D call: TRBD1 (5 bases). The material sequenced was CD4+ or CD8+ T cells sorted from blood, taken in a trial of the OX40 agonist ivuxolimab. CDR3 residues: CASSEAGRSAYNSPLHF. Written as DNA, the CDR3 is TGTGCCAGCAGTGAAGCGGGGCGTAGCGCCTATAATTCACCCCTCCACTTT.